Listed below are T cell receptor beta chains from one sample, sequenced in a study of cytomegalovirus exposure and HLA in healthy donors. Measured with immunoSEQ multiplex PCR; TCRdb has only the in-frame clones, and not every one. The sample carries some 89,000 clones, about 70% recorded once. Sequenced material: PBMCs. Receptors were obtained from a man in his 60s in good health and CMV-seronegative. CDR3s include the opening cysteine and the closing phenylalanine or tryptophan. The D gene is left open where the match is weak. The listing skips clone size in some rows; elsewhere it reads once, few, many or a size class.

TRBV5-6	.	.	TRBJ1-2	CASSLRLSMANYGYTF	TGTGCCAGCAGCCTTCGACTGAGTATGGCTAACTATGGCTACACCTTC
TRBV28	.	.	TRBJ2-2	CASSPRESRRAGELFF	TGTGCCAGCAGTCCTCGGGAGAGTAGAAGGGCCGGGGAGCTGTTTTTT
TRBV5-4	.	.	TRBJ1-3	CASSLDSSGNTIYF	TGTGCCAGCAGCTTGGACAGCTCTGGAAACACCATATATTTT
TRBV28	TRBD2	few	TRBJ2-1	CASRPGLAGVNEQFF	TGTGCCAGCAGACCTGGACTAGCGGGAGTTAATGAGCAGTTCTTC
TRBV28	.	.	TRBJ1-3	CASSFSTGPGGTIYF	TGTGCCAGCAGTTTCTCAACCGGGCCGGGGGGCACCATATATTTT
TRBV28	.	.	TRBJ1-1	CASSFHLRFEAFF	TGTGCCAGCAGTTTTCACCTGAGGTTTGAAGCTTTCTTT
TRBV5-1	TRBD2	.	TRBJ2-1	CASSPPGLAGAYNEQFF	TGCGCCAGCAGCCCACCGGGACTAGCGGGGGCCTACAATGAGCAGTTCTTC
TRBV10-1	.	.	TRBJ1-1	CASNNTGGPRAAEAFF	TGCGCCAGCAACAATACGGGGGGACCTAGGGCCGCTGAAGCTTTCTTT
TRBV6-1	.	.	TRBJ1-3	CASSEQTGRWTGNTIYF	TGTGCCAGCAGTGAACAGACAGGCCGGTGGACTGGAAACACCATATATTTT
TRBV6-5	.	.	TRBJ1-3	CASSYGAGTGNTIYF	TGTGCCAGCAGTTACGGCGCAGGGACTGGAAACACCATATATTTT
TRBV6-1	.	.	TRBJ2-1	CASSEVGVGNEQFF	TGTGCCAGCAGTGAGGTGGGAGTTGGAAATGAGCAGTTCTTC
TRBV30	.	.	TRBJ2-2	CAWSVRSPGELFF	TGTGCCTGGAGTGTAAGGAGCCCCGGGGAGCTGTTTTTT
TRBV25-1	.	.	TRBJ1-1	CATGGPGNTEAFF	TGTGCCACCGGAGGGCCCGGGAACACTGAAGCTTTCTTT
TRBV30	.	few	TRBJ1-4	CAWSYGATNEKLFF	TGTGCCTGGAGCTACGGGGCAACTAATGAAAAACTGTTTTTT
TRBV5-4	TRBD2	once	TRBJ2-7	CASSPLAGGGAVFEQYF	TGTGCCAGCAGCCCCCTTGCGGGGGGAGGGGCGGTATTCGAGCAGTACTTC
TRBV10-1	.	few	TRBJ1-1	CASSESGPNTEAFF	TGCGCCAGCAGTGAGTCGGGCCCGAACACTGAAGCTTTCTTT
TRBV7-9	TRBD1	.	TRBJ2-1	CASSETGDEQFF	TGTGCCAGCAGCGAGACAGGGGATGAGCAGTTCTTC
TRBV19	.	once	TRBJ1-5	CASTSGYGDQPQHF	TGTGCCAGTACGTCTGGGTACGGAGATCAGCCCCAGCATTTT
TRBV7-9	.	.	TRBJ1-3	CASSRQIGSGNTIYF	TGTGCCAGCAGCCGACAGATAGGCTCTGGAAACACCATATATTTT
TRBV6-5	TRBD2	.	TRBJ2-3	CASRRTRIADTQYF	TGTGCCAGCAGGAGGACTAGAATCGCAGATACGCAGTATTTT
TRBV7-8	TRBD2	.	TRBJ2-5	CASSNNRAPGLAVKETQYF	TGTGCCAGCAGCAATAACCGGGCACCGGGACTAGCGGTTAAAGAGACCCAGTACTTC
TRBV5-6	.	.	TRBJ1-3	CASSLAGTGNTIYF	TGTGCCAGCAGCTTGGCAGGGACTGGAAACACCATATATTTT
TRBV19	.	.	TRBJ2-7	CVWRGPYEQYF	TGTGTCTGGAGGGGCCCCTACGAGCAGTACTTC
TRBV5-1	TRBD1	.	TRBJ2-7	CASSQQGPPYEQYF	TGCGCCAGCAGCCAACAGGGGCCCCCCTACGAGCAGTACTTC
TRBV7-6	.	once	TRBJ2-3	CASSLVGTDTQYF	TGTGCCAGCAGCTTAGTCGGGACAGATACGCAGTATTTT
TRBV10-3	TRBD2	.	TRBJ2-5	CAISEMPAGMQETQYF	TGTGCCATCAGTGAGATGCCAGCGGGGATGCAAGAGACCCAGTACTTC
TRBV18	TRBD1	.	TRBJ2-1	CASSPPIIGGLDGFMVNEQFF	TGTGCCAGCTCACCACCAATCATAGGGGGCTTGGACGGGTTCATGGTGAATGAGCAGTTCTTC
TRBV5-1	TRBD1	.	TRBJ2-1	CASSGMTGSNNEQFF	TGCGCCAGCAGCGGAATGACAGGGAGTAACAATGAGCAGTTCTTC
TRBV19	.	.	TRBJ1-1	CATRYRGENTEAFF	TGTGCCACCCGCTACCGGGGGGAAAACACTGAAGCTTTCTTT
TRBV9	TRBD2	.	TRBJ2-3	CASSPAGGPDTQYF	TGTGCCAGCAGCCCCGCGGGGGGGCCAGATACGCAGTATTTT
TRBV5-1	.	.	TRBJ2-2	CASSLDIPGELFF	TGCGCCAGCAGCTTGGACATCCCCGGGGAGCTGTTTTTT
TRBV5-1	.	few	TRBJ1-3	CASSLDGGYGNTIYF	TGCGCCAGCAGCTTGGATGGGGGGTACGGAAACACCATATATTTT
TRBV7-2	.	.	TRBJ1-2	CASSLEQAGYTF	TGTGCCAGCAGCTTAGAACAGGCTGGCTACACCTTC
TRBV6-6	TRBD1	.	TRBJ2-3	CASETGTGGTDTQYF	TGTGCCAGCGAGACCGGGACAGGGGGGACAGATACGCAGTATTTT
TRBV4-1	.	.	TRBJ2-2	CASSRLLRQSGANTGELFF	TGCGCCAGCAGCCGCCTCCTCAGGCAGTCAGGGGCGAACACCGGGGAGCTGTTTTTT
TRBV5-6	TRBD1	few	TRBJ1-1	CASSFPGGRNTEAFF	TGTGCCAGCAGCTTTCCAGGGGGCAGGAACACTGAAGCTTTCTTT
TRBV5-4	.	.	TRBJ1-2	CASSLDGQGNHGYTF	TGTGCCAGCAGCTTGGATGGCCAGGGGAATCATGGCTACACCTTC
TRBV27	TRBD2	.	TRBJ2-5	CASRQKGTSGRETQYF	TGTGCCAGCAGGCAGAAAGGGACTAGCGGGAGAGAGACCCAGTACTTC
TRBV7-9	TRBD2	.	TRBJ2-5	CASSTTSGSLETQYF	TGTGCCAGCAGCACTACTAGCGGGAGTTTAGAGACCCAGTACTTC
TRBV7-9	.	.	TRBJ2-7	CASSLASGAGVYEQYF	TGTGCCAGCAGCTTAGCCTCAGGGGCGGGAGTCTACGAGCAGTACTTC
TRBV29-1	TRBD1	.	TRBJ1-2	CSVEDTGGGYTF	TGCAGCGTTGAGGACACAGGGGGTGGCTACACCTTC
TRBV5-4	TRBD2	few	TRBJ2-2	CASSLGLAGDTGELFF	TGTGCCAGCAGCTTGGGACTAGCGGGAGACACCGGGGAGCTGTTTTTT